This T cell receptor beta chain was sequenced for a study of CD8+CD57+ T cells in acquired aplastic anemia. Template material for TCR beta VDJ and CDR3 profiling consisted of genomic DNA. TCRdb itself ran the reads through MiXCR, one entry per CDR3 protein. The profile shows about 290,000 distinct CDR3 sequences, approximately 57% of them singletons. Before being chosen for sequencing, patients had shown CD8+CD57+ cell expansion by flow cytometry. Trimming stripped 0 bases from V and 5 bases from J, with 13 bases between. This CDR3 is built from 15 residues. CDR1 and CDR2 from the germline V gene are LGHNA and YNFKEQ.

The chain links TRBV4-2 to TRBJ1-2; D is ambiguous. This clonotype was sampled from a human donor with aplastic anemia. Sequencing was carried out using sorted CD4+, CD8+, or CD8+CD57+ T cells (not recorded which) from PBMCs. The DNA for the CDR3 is TGTGCCAGCAGCCAAGAATCGAGCGCTCCATATGGCTACACCTTC. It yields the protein CASSQESSAPYGYTF.